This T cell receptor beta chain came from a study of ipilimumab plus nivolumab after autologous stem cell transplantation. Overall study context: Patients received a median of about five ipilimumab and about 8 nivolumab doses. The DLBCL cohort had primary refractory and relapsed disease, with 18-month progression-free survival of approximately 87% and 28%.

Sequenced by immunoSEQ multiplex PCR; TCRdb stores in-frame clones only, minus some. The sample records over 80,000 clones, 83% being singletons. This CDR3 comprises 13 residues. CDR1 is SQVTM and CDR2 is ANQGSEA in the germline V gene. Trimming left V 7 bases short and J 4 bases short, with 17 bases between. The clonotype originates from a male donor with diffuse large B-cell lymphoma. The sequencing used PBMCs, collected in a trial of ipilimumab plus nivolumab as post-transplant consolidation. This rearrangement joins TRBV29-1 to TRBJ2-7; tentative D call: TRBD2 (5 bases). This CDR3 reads CSASRGSGYEQYF. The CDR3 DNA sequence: TGCAGCGCCAGCCGAGGGTCTGGGTACGAGCAGTACTTC.